A selection of T cell receptor beta chains follows, all from one sample in a study of shared clonotypes between healthy human individuals. Produced via immunoSEQ multiplex PCR; TCRdb's table is partial and in-frame only. The sample lists 400,000 to 600,000 clones, about 85% occurring once. What was sequenced was PBMCs. The receptors here all came from a woman in her thirties or forties in good health. Some clones in this sample may be carry-over from other donors' samples. The CDR3 runs from the conserved cysteine through the conserved F or W. The D gene is left open where the match is weak. Some rows have no size entry. The others give once, few or many, or a class for an expanded clone.

NA	few	TRBV18	TRBJ2-4	TGTGCCAGCTCACCACCCGGGGCCTTAGCCAAAAACATTCAGTACTTC	CASSPPGALAKNIQYF
NA	NA	TRBV27	TRBJ1-1	TGTGCCAGCCAAGAAACAGGGACGAACACTGAAGCTTTCTTT	CASQETGTNTEAFF
NA	many	TRBV9	TRBJ2-3	TGTGCCAGCAGCGTAAGCGGGCTTAGCACAGATACGCAGTATTTT	CASSVSGLSTDTQYF
TRBD2	NA	TRBV6-1	TRBJ2-7	TGTGCCAGCAGTGAGCGATCCGGGACTAGCGGGAACCTCTACGAGCAGTACTTC	CASSERSGTSGNLYEQYF
NA	NA	TRBV11-2	TRBJ2-5	TGTGCCAGCAGCCCGATAGCGGTCCAAGAGACCCAGTACTTC	CASSPIAVQETQYF
NA	NA	TRBV7-9	TRBJ1-1	TGTGCCAGCAGGCAGGGAGTAGGTATCACTGAAGCTTTCTTT	CASRQGVGITEAFF
NA	NA	TRBV30	TRBJ1-2	TGTGCCTGGAGTGTAACTACAGCCGCTAACTATGGCTACACCTTC	CAWSVTTAANYGYTF
TRBD2	NA	TRBV4-2	TRBJ2-5	TGTGCCAGCAGCCAAGACCTTCGGCTAGCGGATCAAGAGACCCAGTACTTC	CASSQDLRLADQETQYF
TRBD1	NA	TRBV2	TRBJ2-7	TGTGCCAGCAGTCTACAGGGGGCGCCGGGCGAGCAGTACTTC	CASSLQGAPGEQYF
TRBD2	NA	TRBV5-1	TRBJ2-7	TGCGCCAGCAGCCCGACGGGAGGGGTTGGCGAGCAGTACTTC	CASSPTGGVGEQYF
TRBD1	NA	TRBV9	TRBJ2-1	TGTGCCAGCAGCGTACAGGGGGAGAGCTCCTACAATGAGCAGTTCTTC	CASSVQGESSYNEQFF
TRBD2	NA	TRBV7-9	TRBJ2-2	TGTGCCAGCAGCCCAGGGACTAGCGGAGTTCACACCGGGGAGCTGTTTTTT	CASSPGTSGVHTGELFF
TRBD2	NA	TRBV28	TRBJ2-1	TGTGCCAGCAGTTCCCCGGGACTAGCTGGATACAATGAGCAGTTCTTC	CASSSPGLAGYNEQFF
NA	once	TRBV6-9	TRBJ2-7	TGTGCCAGCAGTTATCGGGGGGCCGCGCCCCACTACGAGCAGTACTTC	CASSYRGAAPHYEQYF
TRBD2	NA	TRBV7-9	TRBJ2-7	TGTGCCAGCAGTTCGACTAGCGGGAGGCCCTACGAGCAGTACTTC	CASSSTSGRPYEQYF
TRBD1	NA	TRBV2	TRBJ2-3	TGTGCCAGGAAGGGGGACAGAAGCACAGATACGCAGTATTTT	CARKGDRSTDTQYF
TRBD2	NA	TRBV7-2	TRBJ2-3	TGTGCCAGCAGCTTAAGCGGGATGAACACAGATACGCAGTATTTT	CASSLSGMNTDTQYF
TRBD1	NA	TRBV4-1	TRBJ2-7	TGCGCCAGCAGCCAGACAGGGAACACCTACGAGCAGTACTTC	CASSQTGNTYEQYF
NA	once	TRBV7-9	TRBJ1-2	TGTGCCAGCAGCTCTACAGACTATGGCTACACCTTC	CASSSTDYGYTF
TRBD1	NA	TRBV27	TRBJ1-1	TGTGCCAGCAGTTACAGGGGGTGGGATAACACTGAAGCTTTCTTT	CASSYRGWDNTEAFF
NA	few	TRBV15	TRBJ2-2	TGTGCCACCAGCTTAGACAGGAACACCGGGGAGCTGTTTTTT	CATSLDRNTGELFF
TRBD1	few	TRBV5-1	TRBJ2-7	TGCGCCAGCAGCTTGGCCGGGACAGGGTCCTACGAGCAGTACTTC	CASSLAGTGSYEQYF
NA	NA	TRBV28	TRBJ2-7	TGTGCCAGCAGTATCCCCGGACGGTACGAGCAGTACTTC	CASSIPGRYEQYF
NA	NA	TRBV11-2	TRBJ2-3	TGTGCCAGCAGCTTCCAACCCACAGATACGCAGTATTTT	CASSFQPTDTQYF
TRBD1	NA	TRBV18	TRBJ1-5	TGTGCCAGCTCACCCGGACAGGTCGGCAATCAGCCCCAGCATTTT	CASSPGQVGNQPQHF
TRBD2	NA	TRBV28	TRBJ2-7	TGTGCCAGCAGTTTACTAGCGGGAGCAGCGGAGCAGTACTTC	CASSLLAGAAEQYF
TRBD2	few	TRBV2	TRBJ2-7	TGTGCCAGCCGGGACTATTCGCGGAACGAGCAGTACTTC	CASRDYSRNEQYF
TRBD2	NA	TRBV11-1	TRBJ2-2	TGTGCCAGCAGCCCCTTGACGGGCGGGAGAGGGGCCGGGGAGCTGTTTTTT	CASSPLTGGRGAGELFF
NA	NA	TRBV9	TRBJ2-1	TGTGCCAGCAGCGTAGACAGTAGGGGCAATGAGCAGTTCTTC	CASSVDSRGNEQFF
NA	few	TRBV6-6	TRBJ1-2	TGTGCCAGCAGTCAACAGGACAGAGTTCGCTATGGCTACACCTTC	CASSQQDRVRYGYTF
TRBD1	NA	TRBV28	TRBJ1-2	TGTGCCAGCAGTTTTCCCCTCCTCGGACAGGGGGCTGGCTACACCTTC	CASSFPLLGQGAGYTF
TRBD1	NA	TRBV4-2	TRBJ2-2	TGTGCCAGCAGCCCCGGGACAGCGAACACCGGGGAGCTGTTTTTT	CASSPGTANTGELFF
TRBD1	NA	TRBV28	TRBJ2-2	TGTGCCAGCAGGAAGGGACAGTTGACCGGGGAGCTGTTTTTT	CASRKGQLTGELFF
NA	NA	TRBV27	TRBJ2-1	TGTGCCAGCAGTTCGTGGCAGGGGTCCTACAATGAGCAGTTCTTC	CASSSWQGSYNEQFF
NA	NA	TRBV6-5	TRBJ1-2	TGTGCCAGCAGCCTGGGGGGTAGCGACTACACCTTC	CASSLGGSDYTF
NA	NA	TRBV30	TRBJ2-1	TGTGCCCGTCCGTCTAGCGCGAGCTCCTACAATGAGCAGTTCTTC	CARPSSASSYNEQFF
TRBD2	NA	TRBV2	TRBJ2-5	TGTGCCAGCAAGGATCTAGCGGGGCCCCAAGAGACCCAGTACTTC	CASKDLAGPQETQYF
NA	once	TRBV9	TRBJ1-4	TGTGCCAGCAGCGTAGGACCGGGGGGTACCGGGTTTGGTGAAAAACTGTTTTTT	CASSVGPGGTGFGEKLFF
TRBD2	NA	TRBV27	TRBJ2-1	TGTGCCAGCAGTTTATCGGGCGGGAGGGCCGGAGGTGAGCAGTTCTTC	CASSLSGGRAGGEQFF
NA	once	TRBV5-2	TRBJ1-2	TGTGCCAGCAATGGCGATCGAGTACGAAAGACCTATGGCTACACCTTC	CASNGDRVRKTYGYTF
NA	once	TRBV9	TRBJ1-2	TGTGCCAGCAGCGTAGGTGGGGGGCATGGCTACACCTTC	CASSVGGGHGYTF
NA	NA	TRBV5-1	TRBJ2-1	TGCGCCAGCAGCTTGGTTGGGGGGACAAACAATGAGCAGTTCTTC	CASSLVGGTNNEQFF
NA	NA	TRBV7-8	TRBJ2-1	TGTGCCAGCAGTAGGCGGGTGTCTGGGGTTGTGTTAAACGAGCAGTTCTTC	CASSRRVSGVVLNEQFF
TRBD1	NA	TRBV6-1	TRBJ2-3	TGTGCCAGCAGTGAAAGGGAGACAGGGGGCAAAGATACGCAGTATTTT	CASSERETGGKDTQYF
NA	NA	TRBV19	TRBJ1-1	TGTGCCAGTACCCCACGACCCGTAGCTGAAGCTTTCTTT	CASTPRPVAEAFF
TRBD2	NA	TRBV18	TRBJ2-3	TGTGCCAGCTCACCAACCACCGTGGTAGCGGGGAGCACAGATACGCAGTATTTT	CASSPTTVVAGSTDTQYF
NA	NA	TRBV7-2	TRBJ2-7	TGTGCCAGCAGCTTAGTTCCGGGCATCGTCTACGAGCAGTACTTC	CASSLVPGIVYEQYF
TRBD2	NA	TRBV5-1	TRBJ2-2	TGCGCCAGCAGCTATTACTCTAGCGGGAGGGCCGGCGGGGAGCTGTTTTTT	CASSYYSSGRAGGELFF
TRBD2	NA	TRBV19	TRBJ2-7	TGTGCCAGTAGTACCCCGGGACTAGCGGGCGGCGAGCAGTACTTC	CASSTPGLAGGEQYF
TRBD1	NA	TRBV5-1	TRBJ2-7	TGCGCCAGCAGCTCGGGACAGGGCTCCTACGAGCAGTACTTC	CASSSGQGSYEQYF
NA	NA	TRBV29-1	TRBJ2-3	TGCAGCGTTTTGGAAAATACGCAGTATTTT	CSVLENTQYF
NA	NA	TRBV27	TRBJ1-4	TGTGCCAGCAGACCCAACCGGGGTGGTGAAAAACTGTTTTTT	CASRPNRGGEKLFF